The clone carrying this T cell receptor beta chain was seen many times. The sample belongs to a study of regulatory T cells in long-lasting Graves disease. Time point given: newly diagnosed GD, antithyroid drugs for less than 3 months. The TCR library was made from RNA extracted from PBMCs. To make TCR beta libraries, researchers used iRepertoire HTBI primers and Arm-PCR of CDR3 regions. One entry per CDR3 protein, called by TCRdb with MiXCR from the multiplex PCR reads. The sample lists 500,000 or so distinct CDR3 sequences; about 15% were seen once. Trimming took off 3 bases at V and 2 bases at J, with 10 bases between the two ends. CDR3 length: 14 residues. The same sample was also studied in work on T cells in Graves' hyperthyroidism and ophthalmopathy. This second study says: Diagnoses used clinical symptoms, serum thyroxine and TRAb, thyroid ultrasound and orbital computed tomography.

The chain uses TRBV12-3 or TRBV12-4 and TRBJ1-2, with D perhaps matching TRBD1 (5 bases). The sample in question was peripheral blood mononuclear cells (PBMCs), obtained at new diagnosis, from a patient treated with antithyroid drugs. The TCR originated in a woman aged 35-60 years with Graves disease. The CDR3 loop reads CASSFSRGNYGYTF. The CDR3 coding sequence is TGTGCCAGCAGTTTCAGTAGGGGCAACTATGGCTACACCTTC.